This TCR beta chain was captured by sequencing in a study of glioma-infiltrating T cells. The study's findings and limits: Only very few CDR3 sequences appeared in both tissue and blood. Tissue-blood divergence was below expectation in non-neoplastic patients, above in gliomas. Shared blood CDR3 signature motifs marked patients with low tissue-blood divergence.

With respect to this clonotype: Its target is not known.

Amplification of TCR alpha and beta CDR3 regions from RNA used iRepertoire nested multiplex PCR. Input was roughly 85-450 ng of tissue mRNA or PBMC total RNA. TCRdb reanalysed the multiplex PCR reads using MiXCR and keeps one entry per CDR3 protein. The sample gives about 410,000 distinct CDR3 sequences, about two fifths of which show up once; about 11% is in the top ten. Germline V gene sequence: CDR1 MNHNS, CDR2 SASEGT. CDR3 length equals 12 residues. Trimming shortened V by 5 bases and J by 15 bases, and 17 bases separated the two germline ends. The gene calls are TRBV6-1 and TRBJ2-1; D is perhaps TRBD2 (5 bases). The sequence came from a human donor with low-grade glioma or glioblastoma, undergoing nonglioma brain surgery, or in good health (not recorded which). The material sequenced was glioma tissue, nonneoplastic brain tissue, or PBMCs (not recorded which). The CDR3 coding sequence is TGTGCCAGCAGTCTAGAGGGAGAAAGGCGGTTCTTC. This gives the protein CASSLEGERRFF.